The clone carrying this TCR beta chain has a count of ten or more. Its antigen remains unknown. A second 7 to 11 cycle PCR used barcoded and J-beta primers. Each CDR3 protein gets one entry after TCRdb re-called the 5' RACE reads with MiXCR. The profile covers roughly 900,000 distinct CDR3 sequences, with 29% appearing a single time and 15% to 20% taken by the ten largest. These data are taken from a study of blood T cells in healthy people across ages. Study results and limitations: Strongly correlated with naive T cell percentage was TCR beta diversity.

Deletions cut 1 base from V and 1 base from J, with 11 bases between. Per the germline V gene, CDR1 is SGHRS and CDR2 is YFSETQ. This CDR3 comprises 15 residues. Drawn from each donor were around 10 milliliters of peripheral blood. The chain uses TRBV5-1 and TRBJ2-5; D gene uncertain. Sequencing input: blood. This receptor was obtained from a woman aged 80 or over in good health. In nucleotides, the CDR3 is TGCGCCAGCAGCTTGTCCCCAGGAACCCAAGAGACCCAGTACTTC. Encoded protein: CASSLSPGTQETQYF.